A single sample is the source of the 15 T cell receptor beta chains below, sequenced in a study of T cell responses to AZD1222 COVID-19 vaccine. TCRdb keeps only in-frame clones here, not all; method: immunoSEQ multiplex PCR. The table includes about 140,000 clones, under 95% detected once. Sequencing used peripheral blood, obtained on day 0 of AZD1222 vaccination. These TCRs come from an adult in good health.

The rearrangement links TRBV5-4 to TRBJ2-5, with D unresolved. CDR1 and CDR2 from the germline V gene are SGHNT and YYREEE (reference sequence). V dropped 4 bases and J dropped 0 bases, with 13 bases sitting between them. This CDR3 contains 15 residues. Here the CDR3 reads CASSRPTEYQETQYF. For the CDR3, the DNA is TGTGCCAGCAGCCGCCCGACGGAGTACCAAGAGACCCAGTACTTC.

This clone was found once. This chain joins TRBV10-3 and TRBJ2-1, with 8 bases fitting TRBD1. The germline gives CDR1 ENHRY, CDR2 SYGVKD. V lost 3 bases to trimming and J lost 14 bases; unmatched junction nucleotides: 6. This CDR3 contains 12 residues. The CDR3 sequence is CAISDPAQGEFF. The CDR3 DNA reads TGTGCCATCAGTGACCCGGCACAGGGGGAGTTCTTC.

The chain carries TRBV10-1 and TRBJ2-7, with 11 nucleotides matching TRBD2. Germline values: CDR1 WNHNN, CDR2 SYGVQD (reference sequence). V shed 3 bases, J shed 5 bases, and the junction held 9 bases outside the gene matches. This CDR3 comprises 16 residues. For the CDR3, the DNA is TGCGCCAGCAGTGACCTTAATAGCGGGGGGGCTAACGAGCAGTACTTC. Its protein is CASSDLNSGGANEQYF.

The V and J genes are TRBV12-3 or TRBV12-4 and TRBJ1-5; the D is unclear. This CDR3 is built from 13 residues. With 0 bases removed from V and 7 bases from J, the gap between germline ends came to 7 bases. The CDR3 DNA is TGTGCCAGCAGTTTAGCGGGAGGGCAGCCCCAGCATTTT. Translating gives CASSLAGGQPQHF.

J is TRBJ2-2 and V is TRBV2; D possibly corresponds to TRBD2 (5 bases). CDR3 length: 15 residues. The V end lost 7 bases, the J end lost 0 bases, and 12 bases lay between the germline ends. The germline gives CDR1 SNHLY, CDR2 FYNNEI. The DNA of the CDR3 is TGTGCCAGCACCGGGAACTATCCGAACACCGGGGAGCTGTTTTTT. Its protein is CASTGNYPNTGELFF.

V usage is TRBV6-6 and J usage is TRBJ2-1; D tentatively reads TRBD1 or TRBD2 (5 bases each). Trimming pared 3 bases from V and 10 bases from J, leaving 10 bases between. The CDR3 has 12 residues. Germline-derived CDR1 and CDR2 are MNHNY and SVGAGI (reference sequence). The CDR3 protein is CASSYGGLEQFF. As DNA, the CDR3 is TGTGCCAGCAGTTATGGGGGATTAGAGCAGTTCTTC.

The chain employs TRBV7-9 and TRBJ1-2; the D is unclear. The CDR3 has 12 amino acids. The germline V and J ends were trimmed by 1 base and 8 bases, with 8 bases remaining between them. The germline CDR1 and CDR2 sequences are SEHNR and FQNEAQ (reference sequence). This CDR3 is CASSLDRSGYTF. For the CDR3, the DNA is TGTGCCAGCAGCTTAGATCGGAGCGGCTACACCTTC.

The DNA of the CDR3 is TGTGCCAGCAGCTTGATCCTGGGAGCCTACGAGCAGTACTTC. Protein sequence: CASSLILGAYEQYF. The rearrangement links TRBV5-6 to TRBJ2-7; weak D call: TRBD2 (5 bases). Germline CDR1 SGHDT, CDR2 YYEEEE. This CDR3 region has 14 residues. Trimming removed 1 base from V and 2 bases from J, with 10 bases in between.

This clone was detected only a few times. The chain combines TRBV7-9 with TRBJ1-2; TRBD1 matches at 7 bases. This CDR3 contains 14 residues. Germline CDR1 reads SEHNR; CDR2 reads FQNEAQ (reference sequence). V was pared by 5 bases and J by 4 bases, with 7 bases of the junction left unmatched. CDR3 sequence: CASSRDSVSYGYTF. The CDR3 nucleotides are TGTGCCAGCAGCCGGGACAGCGTTTCCTATGGCTACACCTTC.

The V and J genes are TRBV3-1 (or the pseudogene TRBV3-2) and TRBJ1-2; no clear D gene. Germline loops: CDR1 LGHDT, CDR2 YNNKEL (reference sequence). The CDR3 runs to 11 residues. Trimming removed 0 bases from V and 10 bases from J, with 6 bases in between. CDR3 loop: CASSQDSSYTF. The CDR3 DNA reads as TGTGCCAGCAGCCAAGATTCCTCCTACACCTTC.

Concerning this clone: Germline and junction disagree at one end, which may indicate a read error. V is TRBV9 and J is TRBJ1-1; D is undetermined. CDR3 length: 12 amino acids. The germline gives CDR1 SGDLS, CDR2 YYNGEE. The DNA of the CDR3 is TGTGCCAGCAGCGCCCCGGACTTGTTTATTGGATTT. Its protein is CASSAPDLFIGF.

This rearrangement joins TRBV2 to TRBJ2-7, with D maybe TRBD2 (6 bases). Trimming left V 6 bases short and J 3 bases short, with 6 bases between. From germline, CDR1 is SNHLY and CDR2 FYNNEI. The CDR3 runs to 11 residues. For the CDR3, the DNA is TGTGCCAGCAGGGGACTCTACGAGCAGTACTTC. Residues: CASRGLYEQYF.

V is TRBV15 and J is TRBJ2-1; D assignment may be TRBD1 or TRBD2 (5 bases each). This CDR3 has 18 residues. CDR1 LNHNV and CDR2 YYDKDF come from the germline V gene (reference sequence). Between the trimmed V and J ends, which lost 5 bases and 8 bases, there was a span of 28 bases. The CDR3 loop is CATSDDLGTGLVGDEQFF. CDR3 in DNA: TGTGCCACCAGCGACGACTTAGGGACCGGCTTAGTCGGTGATGAGCAGTTCTTC. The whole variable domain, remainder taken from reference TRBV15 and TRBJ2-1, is DAMVIQNPRYQVTQFGKPVTLSCSQTLNHNVMYWYQQKSSQAPKLLFHYYDKDFNNEADTPDNFQSRRPNTSFCFLDIRSPGLGDTAMYLCATSDDLGTGLVGDEQFFGPGTRLTVL.

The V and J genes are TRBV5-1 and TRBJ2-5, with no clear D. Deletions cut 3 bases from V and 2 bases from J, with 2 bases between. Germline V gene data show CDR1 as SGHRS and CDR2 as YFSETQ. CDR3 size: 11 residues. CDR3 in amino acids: CASSYQETQYF. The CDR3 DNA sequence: TGCGCCAGCAGCTATCAAGAGACCCAGTACTTC.

In nucleotides, the CDR3 is TGCGCCAGCAGCTCTCCGACAGGGGGCGTCTACGAGCAGTACTTC. It encodes CASSSPTGGVYEQYF. The chain joins TRBV5-1 to TRBJ2-7; 10 bases are a match to TRBD1. CDR3 length equals 15 residues. V shed 3 bases, J shed 3 bases, and the junction held 6 bases outside the gene matches. Germline V lookup: CDR1 SGHRS, CDR2 YFSETQ. Using reference TRBV5-1 and TRBJ2-7 for the parts outside the CDR3, the full variable domain is KAGVTQTPRYLIKTRGQQVTLSCSPISGHRSVSWYQQTPGQGLQFLFEYFSETQRNKGNFPGRFSGRQFSNSRSEMNVSTLELGDSALYLCASSSPTGGVYEQYFGPGTRLTVT.